Listed below are T cell receptor beta chains from one sample, sequenced in a study of blood T cell repertoires in COVID-19. Generated by immunoSEQ multiplex PCR, the TCRdb table keeps only in-frame clones and is missing some. Here the sample spans 140,000 to 150,000 clones, approximately 88% being singletons. The sample consisted of peripheral blood. The receptors here all came from a man between 65 and 85 years old with acute or convalescent COVID-19. Each CDR3 is given with its conserved first and last residue. A D gene is named only where the DNA matches it firmly. The size entry is marked missing in some rows and otherwise reads once, few, many or a size class.

d_call: TRBD1; v_call: TRBV5-3; j_call: TRBJ1-1; clone_size: NA; cdr3_aa: CARSLWDRASDTEAFF; cdr3_nt: TGTGCCAGAAGCCTTTGGGACAGGGCCTCGGACACTGAAGCTTTCTTT
d_call: TRBD1; v_call: TRBV4-1; j_call: TRBJ1-6; clone_size: NA; cdr3_aa: CASSQGQGANSPLHF; cdr3_nt: TGCGCCAGCAGCCAAGGACAGGGGGCTAATTCACCCCTCCACTTT
d_call: TRBD1; v_call: TRBV5-3; j_call: TRBJ1-1; clone_size: NA; cdr3_aa: CARSVTGGTEAFF; cdr3_nt: TGTGCCAGAAGCGTTACAGGGGGGACTGAAGCTTTCTTT
d_call: NA; v_call: TRBV5-4; j_call: TRBJ1-1; clone_size: NA; cdr3_aa: CASSLSDLEAFF; cdr3_nt: TGTGCCAGCAGCTTGAGCGACTTGGAGGCTTTCTTT
d_call: NA; v_call: TRBV3-1/TRBV3-2; j_call: TRBJ1-2; clone_size: NA; cdr3_aa: CASRPQGTGGYTF; cdr3_nt: TGTGCCAGCAGGCCACAGGGTACGGGTGGCTACACCTTC
d_call: TRBD2; v_call: TRBV11-2; j_call: TRBJ2-1; clone_size: NA; cdr3_aa: CASSLATSGPPFF; cdr3_nt: TGTGCCAGCAGCTTAGCAACTAGCGGGCCCCCCTTCTTC
d_call: TRBD2; v_call: TRBV19; j_call: TRBJ2-5; clone_size: NA; cdr3_aa: CASRPSGSGTQYF; cdr3_nt: TGTGCCAGTAGGCCTAGCGGGAGTGGGACCCAGTACTTC
d_call: TRBD1; v_call: TRBV10-2; j_call: TRBJ1-2; clone_size: once; cdr3_aa: CASNTGDHRGYTF; cdr3_nt: TGCGCCAGCAATACAGGGGACCATCGGGGCTACACCTTC
d_call: TRBD1; v_call: TRBV7-9; j_call: TRBJ2-7; clone_size: NA; cdr3_aa: CASSLQGESAYEQYF; cdr3_nt: TGTGCCAGCAGCTTACAGGGGGAAAGTGCCTACGAGCAGTACTTC
d_call: TRBD1; v_call: TRBV6-5; j_call: TRBJ1-2; clone_size: NA; cdr3_aa: CASSWDTGDRGYTF; cdr3_nt: TGTGCCAGCAGTTGGGACACAGGGGATAGGGGCTACACCTTC
d_call: TRBD1; v_call: TRBV28; j_call: TRBJ2-4; clone_size: NA; cdr3_aa: CAGGQENIQYF; cdr3_nt: TGTGCCGGGGGACAGGAAAACATTCAGTACTTC
d_call: NA; v_call: TRBV24-1; j_call: TRBJ2-1; clone_size: NA; cdr3_aa: CATSDLPGSDNEQFF; cdr3_nt: TGTGCCACCAGTGATTTGCCGGGATCGGACAATGAGCAGTTCTTC
d_call: NA; v_call: TRBV5-1; j_call: TRBJ2-1; clone_size: NA; cdr3_aa: CASKSTPEGSNEQFF; cdr3_nt: TGCGCCAGCAAATCAACCCCTGAGGGTTCCAATGAGCAGTTCTTC
d_call: NA; v_call: TRBV19; j_call: TRBJ2-1; clone_size: NA; cdr3_aa: CASRGGTAGNNEQFF; cdr3_nt: TGTGCCAGTAGGGGCGGGACTGCGGGGAACAATGAGCAGTTCTTC
d_call: TRBD1; v_call: TRBV4-1; j_call: TRBJ2-1; clone_size: NA; cdr3_aa: CASSRNPGQGGVNEQFF; cdr3_nt: TGCGCCAGCAGCCGTAATCCGGGACAGGGAGGGGTAAATGAGCAGTTCTTC
d_call: TRBD1; v_call: TRBV28; j_call: TRBJ1-2; clone_size: few; cdr3_aa: CASSTHPGGYGYTF; cdr3_nt: TGTGCCAGCAGTACTCACCCAGGGGGCTATGGCTACACCTTC
d_call: TRBD1; v_call: TRBV3-1/TRBV3-2; j_call: TRBJ2-2; clone_size: NA; cdr3_aa: CASSQQGAHANTGELFF; cdr3_nt: TGTGCCAGCAGCCAGCAGGGGGCCCACGCGAACACCGGGGAGCTGTTTTTT
d_call: TRBD2; v_call: TRBV10-3; j_call: TRBJ2-1; clone_size: NA; cdr3_aa: CAISEPRWREGDNEQFF; cdr3_nt: TGTGCCATCAGTGAGCCTCGGTGGCGGGAGGGAGACAATGAGCAGTTCTTC
d_call: TRBD2; v_call: TRBV24-1; j_call: TRBJ2-3; clone_size: NA; cdr3_aa: CATSDLSGRGADTQYF; cdr3_nt: TGTGCCACCAGTGATTTGAGCGGGAGGGGAGCAGATACGCAGTATTTT
d_call: NA; v_call: TRBV19; j_call: TRBJ1-2; clone_size: NA; cdr3_aa: CASSRGQPYYGYTF; cdr3_nt: TGTGCCAGTAGTCGAGGACAGCCTTACTATGGCTACACCTTC
d_call: NA; v_call: TRBV6-5; j_call: TRBJ1-1; clone_size: NA; cdr3_aa: CASSYIQGEAFF; cdr3_nt: TGTGCCAGCAGTTACATCCAGGGAGAAGCTTTCTTT
d_call: NA; v_call: TRBV6-1; j_call: TRBJ1-1; clone_size: NA; cdr3_aa: CASSEMPGTEAFF; cdr3_nt: TGTGCCAGCAGTGAAATGCCGGGGACTGAAGCTTTCTTT
d_call: NA; v_call: TRBV18; j_call: TRBJ1-1; clone_size: NA; cdr3_aa: CASSPVSIGTPTEAFF; cdr3_nt: TGTGCCAGCTCACCCGTTTCAATCGGGACACCCACTGAAGCTTTCTTT
d_call: NA; v_call: TRBV5-1; j_call: TRBJ2-3; clone_size: NA; cdr3_aa: CASSLAARASTDTQYF; cdr3_nt: TGCGCCAGCAGCTTGGCGGCCAGGGCTAGCACAGATACGCAGTATTTT
d_call: TRBD1; v_call: TRBV5-1; j_call: TRBJ2-4; clone_size: NA; cdr3_aa: CASSPTGGTKNIQYF; cdr3_nt: TGCGCCAGCAGTCCGACAGGGGGCACCAAAAACATTCAGTACTTC
d_call: TRBD1; v_call: TRBV6-5; j_call: TRBJ1-2; clone_size: NA; cdr3_aa: CASRPGQGAWGYTF; cdr3_nt: TGTGCCAGCAGACCGGGACAGGGGGCTTGGGGCTACACCTTC
d_call: NA; v_call: TRBV6-4; j_call: TRBJ2-7; clone_size: NA; cdr3_aa: CASSGRAIRYEQYF; cdr3_nt: TGTGCCAGCAGTGGGCGGGCGATCCGCTACGAGCAGTACTTC
d_call: TRBD2; v_call: TRBV29-1; j_call: TRBJ2-3; clone_size: NA; cdr3_aa: CSVASGVNTDTQYF; cdr3_nt: TGCAGCGTTGCTAGCGGGGTGAACACAGATACGCAGTATTTT
d_call: TRBD1; v_call: TRBV7-9; j_call: TRBJ2-7; clone_size: NA; cdr3_aa: CASSLSGGPYEQYF; cdr3_nt: TGTGCCAGCAGCCTTTCAGGGGGCCCCTACGAGCAGTACTTC
d_call: NA; v_call: TRBV5-1; j_call: TRBJ1-3; clone_size: NA; cdr3_aa: CASSRIEGPLETQYF; cdr3_nt: TGCGCCAGCAGCCGGATAGAGGGTCCTCTGGAAACCCAATATTTT
d_call: NA; v_call: TRBV28; j_call: TRBJ1-4; clone_size: NA; cdr3_aa: CASRWGATNEKLFF; cdr3_nt: TGTGCCAGCCGGTGGGGGGCAACTAATGAAAAACTGTTTTTT
d_call: NA; v_call: TRBV10-1; j_call: TRBJ2-7; clone_size: NA; cdr3_aa: CASSADSSTYEQYF; cdr3_nt: TGCGCCAGCAGCGCGGACAGCTCCACCTACGAGCAGTACTTC
d_call: NA; v_call: TRBV2; j_call: TRBJ2-1; clone_size: NA; cdr3_aa: CASSRDLPNEQFF; cdr3_nt: TGTGCCAGCAGTCGGGACTTGCCTAATGAGCAGTTCTTC
d_call: NA; v_call: TRBV18; j_call: TRBJ2-7; clone_size: NA; cdr3_aa: CASSPSSGLNRYEQYF; cdr3_nt: TGTGCCAGCTCACCATCATCGGGATTGAATCGGTACGAGCAGTACTTC
d_call: TRBD1; v_call: TRBV5-4; j_call: TRBJ1-6; clone_size: NA; cdr3_aa: CASSLEGPGQGHNSPLHF; cdr3_nt: TGTGCCAGCAGCCTGGAGGGCCCGGGACAGGGTCATAATTCACCCCTCCACTTT
d_call: TRBD2; v_call: TRBV4-1; j_call: TRBJ2-7; clone_size: NA; cdr3_aa: CASSRSGGQTYEQYF; cdr3_nt: TGCGCCAGCAGCCGAAGCGGGGGGCAGACCTACGAGCAGTACTTC
d_call: NA; v_call: TRBV6-5; j_call: TRBJ1-4; clone_size: NA; cdr3_aa: CASSYSLVEAVEKLFF; cdr3_nt: TGTGCCAGCAGTTACTCGTTAGTAGAAGCGGTCGAAAAACTGTTTTTT
d_call: NA; v_call: TRBV7-9; j_call: TRBJ2-7; clone_size: NA; cdr3_aa: CASSLASSPKRDEQYF; cdr3_nt: TGTGCCAGCAGCTTAGCGTCGTCACCCAAGAGGGACGAGCAGTACTTC
d_call: TRBD1; v_call: TRBV19; j_call: TRBJ2-2; clone_size: NA; cdr3_aa: CASRDRASGELFF; cdr3_nt: TGTGCCAGTAGGGACAGGGCGAGCGGGGAGCTGTTTTTT
d_call: NA; v_call: TRBV6-2/TRBV6-3; j_call: TRBJ1-1; clone_size: NA; cdr3_aa: CASIPSGGTEAFF; cdr3_nt: TGTGCCAGCATCCCCTCGGGGGGCACTGAAGCTTTCTTT
d_call: NA; v_call: TRBV7-8; j_call: TRBJ2-7; clone_size: NA; cdr3_aa: CASSLARVAGEQYF; cdr3_nt: TGTGCCAGCAGCTTAGCGCGAGTGGCGGGGGAGCAGTACTTC
d_call: NA; v_call: TRBV21-1; j_call: TRBJ1-1; clone_size: NA; cdr3_aa: CASSLQGADTEAFF; cdr3_nt: TGTGCCAGCAGCTTACAGGGGGCGGACACTGAAGCTTTCTTT